This TCR beta chain was documented in a study of cytomegalovirus exposure and HLA in healthy donors (dated by TCRdb to 2017 to 2019). With regard to the full study: An earlier analysis of roughly 630 of the donors reported about 250 Gb of sequence data and roughly 100 million unique TCR beta sequences from about 200 million T cells. In the later analysis, no new phenotypic data were used to find candidate immune exposures; instead, reliance was placed on TCR beta sequences and their occurrence across donors. Several DR-DQ haplotypes were handled as single units for association and clustering because linkage in the cohort was strong. Typing coverage differed by locus: A, B, C, DRB1 and DQB1 were typed in about 620-640 donors, DQA1 in roughly 500, DPA1 in 600 to 610, and DPB1 in 450 to 490. Among the roughly 380 genotyped donors, about 83% belonged to the genetic ancestry cluster associated with self-reported Caucasian donors. Donor age, sex, ethnicity and CMV serostatus were compiled together with the repertoire data. Every discovery cohort repertoire had been produced on one sequencing platform. In addition to the first cohort of around 670 subjects, a separate validation cohort of approximately 120 different subjects was used. Across approximately 420 genotyped donors of the cohort, an average of roughly 250,000 unique TCR beta nucleotide sequences per donor were sequenced, and approximately 17% of those sequences were non-productive. In an earlier analysis of 500 to 650 of the donors, high-throughput TCR beta sequencing was used to judge whether each TCR beta V gene segment behaved as functional or pseudogenic. An early release that covered about 600 HLA-typed donors contained approximately 320 gigabases of sequencing data and tens of millions of unique TCR sequences. Genome-wide SNP genotypes for about three fifths of the 666 donors were used in a later genetic analysis, which treated that subset as a discovery cohort. To predict cytomegalovirus infection status, the study combined high-throughput TCR immunosequencing, statistical association of individual TCRs with disease status, and machine learning. In a later analysis, previously published TCR beta repertoires from 550 to 700 donors were re-analyzed and high-resolution HLA genotyping was added so that TCR occurrence patterns could be studied. The study aimed to test whether cataloging public T cell receptors could reveal signatures of past pathogen exposure. Both class I and class II loci were covered by HLA typing, at four-digit resolution. The study profiled the T cell repertoires of about 720 subjects by immunosequencing and related them to cytomegalovirus serostatus.

As to this clone: It has no known antigen specificity. No much larger clone exists at a distance of one base, and base qualities are not known.

Study-wide conclusions, independent of this receptor: Correlated functional status among segregating V segments might be attributable to linkage disequilibrium, but an unknown experimental factor could not be ruled out. A further reported finding was that TCR beta sequences accurately predicted the HLA-A and HLA-B alleles for most subjects in the first cohort. Presence/absence analyses assumed roughly uniform sequencing depth across donors, an assumption that may not hold. The cohort was sequenced for TCR beta chains only, and without alpha or paired-chain data the features that could be detected were limited. Because counts were too low, 15 to 20 rarely observed V segments, including chromosome 9 orphons, were left out of the earlier analysis of about 620 of the donors. Cytomegalovirus status was reported to be diagnosed by the classifier with high specificity and sensitivity in both the original and validation cohorts. The authors suggested that the approach could potentially be generalized to other disease states and immunological phenotypes. In a later analysis, HLA-associated TCR beta chains were found to be more clonally expanded and to have lower generation probabilities than equally common non-associated chains. In an earlier analysis of about 600 of the donors, most TCR beta V segments appeared in productive rearrangements about 87% or about 30% of the time, broadly matching IMGT annotations. According to a later analysis, most CMV-associated TCR beta chains appeared to be HLA-restricted, and the HLA associations seemed to be driven largely by CMV exposure. CMV serostatus was the only immune exposure information available for the cohort. When HLA alleles, especially DR and DQ, strongly co-occurred, attributing TCR associations to individual alleles was difficult. A group of highly shared sequence variants was considered likely to be a technical artifact of the sequencing pipeline. An association between a missense DCLRE1C variant and V-gene and J-gene trimming of TCR beta chains was found in a later genetic analysis and replicated in an independent cohort. A later analysis associated about 18,000 TCR beta sequences with specific HLA alleles at a false discovery rate of 0.05. HLA typing was unavailable for some donors at each locus, so association tests used only the typed subset. The 87-base-pair reads could not distinguish some IMGT-functional V segments, including TRBV6-2 and TRBV6-3, so those segments were excluded. In a later analysis, TCR association rates were found to vary across HLA loci, with the most associated TCRs seen for DRB1 alleles and the fewest for HLA-C alleles. Several of the top co-occurrence clusters appeared to be linked to parvovirus B19, influenza, CMV and Epstein-Barr virus, according to a later analysis. Most TCR sequences were seen in very few donors, while some public TCRs were found in many individuals. In a later genetic analysis, fewer N-insertions in productive TCRs were reported among donors in an Asian-associated ancestry cluster than the roughly 640-donor mean. The study listed 150 to 200 TCR beta chains as associated with cytomegalovirus. In vitro tests confirmed that three of the cytomegalovirus-associated TCR beta chains recognize cytomegalovirus antigens.

Libraries were built with the immunoSEQ multiplex PCR assay. For the multiplex PCR, a mixture combining 60 forward primers for TCR Vbeta segments and 13 reverse primers for TCR Jbeta segments was used. Amplification of the CDR3 region of rearranged TCR beta genes was performed with a multiplex PCR assay on genomic DNA. The Illumina HiSeq System was used to sequence the amplified TCR beta libraries as 87-base-pair reads. The published analysis was carried out like this. A later analysis counted about 80 million unique TCR beta chains across the 600 to 850 repertoires, and 9 million to 14 million of these chains were shared by at least two donors. Raw reads were error-corrected and collapsed into unique sequences by a nearest-neighbor algorithm in which closely related sequences were merged to remove PCR and sequencing errors. CDR3 sequences were aligned to IMGT reference sequences to assign V, D and J gene segments. Each retained sequence needed at least a six-nucleotide match to both a V gene segment and a J gene segment. Rearrangements were classified as productive when the CDR3 lacked stop codons and remained in frame with V and J, and all other rearrangements were classified as non-productive. CDR3 was defined according to IMGT convention as the region running from the second conserved V-encoded cysteine to the conserved J-encoded phenylalanine. The earlier analysis of roughly 590 of the donors excluded any sequence lacking an unambiguous match to a single V gene segment. In an earlier analysis of some 590 of the donors, a V segment was called functional when productive rearrangements were above 56.7%, and segregating when the standard deviation between donors exceeded 5%. To diagnose cytomegalovirus status from the catalog of TCR beta chain sequences, a statistical classification framework was built. V and J gene assignment, in a later analysis, came from comparing TCR nucleotide sequences with IMGT/GENE-DB human TR gene sequences. Using the TCRdist pipeline, a later analysis assigned CDR3 sequences along with most-parsimonious VDJ recombination scenarios. In a later analysis, each TCR beta chain was defined by its CDR3 amino acid sequence together with its V-gene family, and reads without a unique V-gene family were excluded. To address suspected cross-contamination and a sequencing artifact, a later analysis removed under 600 highly shared, low-generation-probability nucleotide sequences. For each public chain, a later analysis derived a clonal expansion index from normalized ranks of inferred template counts within each repertoire. Generation probabilities in a later analysis came from a VDJ recombination model fitted to out-of-frame rearrangements, and those results were checked against IGoR. A later analysis scored TCR-TCR, TCR-HLA and TCR-CMV co-occurrence with hypergeometric tests, applying a repertoire-size bias correction to TCR pairs. False discovery rates were estimated in a later analysis by permuting HLA or CMV assignments 20 times. A later analysis grouped co-occurring TCRs with DBSCAN, adding TCRdist sequence similarity when clustering within HLA-allele-positive subsets. Co-occurrence clustering excluded repertoires with fewer than 30,000 or more than 120,000 public chains, plus five with anomalous nucleotide sharing. TCRdb took this table from immuneACCESS and kept in-frame rearrangements with V and J called. Such tables lack part of the clones; where checked against another copy, unresolved V genes explain under half of the gap, and the rest is unexplained. V, J and clone size were drawn from that table, and D and trimming were deduced from the DNA. The sample contains 40,000 to 55,000 clones, about 72% of them found a single time. The ten most abundant clones make up 6.3% of the sample.

The CDR3 sequence holds 14 residues, the cysteine and phenylalanine included. Only the CDR3 region is kept as DNA, spanning 42 bases read in frame from base 1. In total, about 650 healthy bone marrow donors made up the cohort. All cohort members were sampled while nominally healthy, although unrecorded immune exposures were likely present. The donor was CMV seronegative and belonged to the group of approximately 320 seronegative cohort members. Each donor provided a peripheral blood sample, and peripheral blood mononuclear cells were used for TCR beta sequencing. Genomic DNA was extracted from the blood cell samples with the Qiagen DNeasy Blood Extraction Kit.

The V and J genes are TRBV1 and TRBJ2-7; the table names TRBD2, a call not compared with the DNA. TRBV1 is reported as a pseudogene. This TCR derives from a man aged 25 to 40 in good health and CMV-seronegative. Sequencing input: PBMCs. DNA sequence: TGCACCAGCAGCCAAGAAGGGACTACAAACGAGCAGTACTTC. This gives the protein CTSSQEGTTNEQYF.